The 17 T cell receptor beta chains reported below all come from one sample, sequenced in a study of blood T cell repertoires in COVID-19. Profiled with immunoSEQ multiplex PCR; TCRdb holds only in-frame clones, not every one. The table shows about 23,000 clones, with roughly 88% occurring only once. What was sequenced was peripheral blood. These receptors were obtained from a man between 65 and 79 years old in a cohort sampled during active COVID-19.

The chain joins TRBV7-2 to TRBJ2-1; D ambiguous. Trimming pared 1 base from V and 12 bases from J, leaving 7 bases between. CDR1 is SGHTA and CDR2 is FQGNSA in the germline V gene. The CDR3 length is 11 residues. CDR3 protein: CASSLDVAQFF. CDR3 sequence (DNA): TGTGCCAGCAGCTTAGACGTGGCGCAGTTCTTC.

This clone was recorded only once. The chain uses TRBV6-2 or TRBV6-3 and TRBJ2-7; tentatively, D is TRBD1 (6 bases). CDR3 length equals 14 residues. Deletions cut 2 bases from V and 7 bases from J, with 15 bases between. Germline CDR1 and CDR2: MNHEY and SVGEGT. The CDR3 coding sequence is TGTGCCAGCAGTTACCGGGACACCCGGCGGGAGCAGTACTTC. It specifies CASSYRDTRREQYF.

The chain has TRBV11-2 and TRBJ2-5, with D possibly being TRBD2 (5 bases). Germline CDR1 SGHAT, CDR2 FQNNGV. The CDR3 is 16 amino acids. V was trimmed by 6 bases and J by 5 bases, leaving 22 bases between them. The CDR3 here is CASRGRNVMAGETQYF. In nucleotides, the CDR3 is TGTGCCAGCAGGGGGAGAAATGTCATGGCCGGGGAGACCCAGTACTTC.

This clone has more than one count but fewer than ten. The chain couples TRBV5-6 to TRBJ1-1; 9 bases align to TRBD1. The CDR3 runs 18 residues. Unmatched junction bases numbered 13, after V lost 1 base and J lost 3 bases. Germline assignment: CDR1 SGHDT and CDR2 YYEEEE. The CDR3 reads CASSLWGQGRRGDTEAFF. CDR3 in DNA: TGTGCCAGCAGCTTGTGGGGACAGGGCCGTCGTGGGGACACTGAAGCTTTCTTT.

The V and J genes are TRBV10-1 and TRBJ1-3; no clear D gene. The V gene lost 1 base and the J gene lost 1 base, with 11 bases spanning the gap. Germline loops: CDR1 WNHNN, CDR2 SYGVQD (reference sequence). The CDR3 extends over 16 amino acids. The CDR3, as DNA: TGCGCCAGCAGTGAGTGGGAGCTGGGGTCTGGAAACACCATATATTTT. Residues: CASSEWELGSGNTIYF.

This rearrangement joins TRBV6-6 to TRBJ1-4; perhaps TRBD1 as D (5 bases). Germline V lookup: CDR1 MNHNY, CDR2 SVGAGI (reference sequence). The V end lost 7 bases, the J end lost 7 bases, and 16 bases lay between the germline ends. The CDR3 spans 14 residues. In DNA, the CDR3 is TGTGCCAGCATCAAGGACAACTCGGGTGAAAAACTGTTTTTT. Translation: CASIKDNSGEKLFF.

CDR3 DNA sequence: TGTGCCAGCAGCAAAGGGACTAGCGGGACCGTCCAAGAGACCCAGTACTTC. This gives the protein CASSKGTSGTVQETQYF. V gene TRBV4-2 combines with J gene TRBJ2-5; 13 nucleotides align to TRBD2. The V gene's germline CDR1 is LGHNA and CDR2 YNFKEQ. This CDR3 is 17 amino acids long. V shed 5 bases, J shed 1 base, and the junction held 7 bases outside the gene matches.

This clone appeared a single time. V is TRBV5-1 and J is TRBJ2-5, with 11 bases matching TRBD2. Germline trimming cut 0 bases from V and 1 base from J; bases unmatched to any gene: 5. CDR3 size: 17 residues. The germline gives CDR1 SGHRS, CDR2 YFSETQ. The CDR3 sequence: CASSLGLAGGAQETQYF. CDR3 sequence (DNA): TGCGCCAGCAGCTTGGGTCTAGCGGGAGGCGCCCAAGAGACCCAGTACTTC.

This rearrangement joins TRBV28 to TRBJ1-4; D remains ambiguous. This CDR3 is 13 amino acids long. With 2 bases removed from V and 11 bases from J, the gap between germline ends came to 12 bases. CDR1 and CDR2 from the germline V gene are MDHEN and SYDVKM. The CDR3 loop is CASSLPPSGKLFF. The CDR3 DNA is TGTGCCAGCAGTTTACCCCCCTCCGGGAAACTGTTTTTT.

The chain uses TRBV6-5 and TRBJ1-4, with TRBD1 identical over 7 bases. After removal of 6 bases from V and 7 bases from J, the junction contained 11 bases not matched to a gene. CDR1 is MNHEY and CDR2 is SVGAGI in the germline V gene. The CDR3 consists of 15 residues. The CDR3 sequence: CASSPWSGTAEKLFF. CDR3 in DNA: TGTGCCAGCAGCCCCTGGTCGGGGACAGCTGAAAAACTGTTTTTT.

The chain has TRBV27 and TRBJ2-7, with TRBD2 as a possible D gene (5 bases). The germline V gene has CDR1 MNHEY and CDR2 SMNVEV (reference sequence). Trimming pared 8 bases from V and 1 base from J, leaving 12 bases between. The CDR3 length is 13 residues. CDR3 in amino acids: CASSTRESYEQYF. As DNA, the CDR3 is TGTGCCAGCTCCACGAGGGAATCCTACGAGCAGTACTTC.

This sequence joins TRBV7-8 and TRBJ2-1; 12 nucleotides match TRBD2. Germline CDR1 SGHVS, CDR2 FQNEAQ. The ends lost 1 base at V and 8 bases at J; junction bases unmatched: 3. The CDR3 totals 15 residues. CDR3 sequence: CASSLVLAGGYEQFF. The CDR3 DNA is TGTGCCAGCAGCTTAGTCCTAGCGGGGGGGTATGAGCAGTTCTTC.

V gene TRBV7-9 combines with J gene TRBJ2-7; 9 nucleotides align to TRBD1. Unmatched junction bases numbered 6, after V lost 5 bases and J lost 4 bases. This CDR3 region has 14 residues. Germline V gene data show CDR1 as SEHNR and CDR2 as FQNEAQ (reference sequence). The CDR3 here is CASSRNDRGYEQYF. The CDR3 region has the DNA TGTGCCAGCAGCCGAAACGACAGGGGGTACGAGCAGTACTTC.

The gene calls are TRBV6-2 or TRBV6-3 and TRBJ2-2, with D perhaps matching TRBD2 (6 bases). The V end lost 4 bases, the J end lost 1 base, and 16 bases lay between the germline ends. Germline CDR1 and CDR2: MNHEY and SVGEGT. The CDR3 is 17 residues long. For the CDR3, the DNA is TGTGCCAGCAGTTTGGGGGGTTATTACCAGAACACCGGGGAGCTGTTTTTT. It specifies CASSLGGYYQNTGELFF.

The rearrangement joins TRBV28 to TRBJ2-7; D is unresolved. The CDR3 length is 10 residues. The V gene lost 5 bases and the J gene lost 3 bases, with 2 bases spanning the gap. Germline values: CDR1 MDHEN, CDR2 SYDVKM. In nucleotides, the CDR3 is TGTGCCAGCAGTCGCTACGAGCAGTACTTC. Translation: CASSRYEQYF.

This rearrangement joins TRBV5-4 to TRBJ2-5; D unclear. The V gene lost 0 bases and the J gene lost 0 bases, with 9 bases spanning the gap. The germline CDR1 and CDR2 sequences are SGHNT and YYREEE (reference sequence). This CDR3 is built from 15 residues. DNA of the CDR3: TGTGCCAGCAGCTTGGTTCTGGCAGACCAAGAGACCCAGTACTTC. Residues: CASSLVLADQETQYF.

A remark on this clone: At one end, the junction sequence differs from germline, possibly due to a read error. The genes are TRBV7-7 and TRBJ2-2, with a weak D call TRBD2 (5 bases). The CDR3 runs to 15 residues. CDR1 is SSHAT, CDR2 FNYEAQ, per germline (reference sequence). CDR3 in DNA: TGTGCTAGCAGCCCAACAGCGGCGAACACCGGGGAGCTGTTTTTT. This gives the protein CASSPTAANTGELFF.